This T cell receptor beta chain came from a study of blood T cell repertoires in COVID-19. TCRdb's copy holds only in-frame clones and misses some; the assay was immunoSEQ multiplex PCR. The table lists 230,000 or so clones, 70% to 90% of them singletons. This clone was seen a few times. Clinical histories supplied by participants themselves formed the basis of cohort assignment. The CDR3 extends over 15 amino acids. The germline V gene has CDR1 SNHLY and CDR2 FYNNEI. J gave up 4 bases and V 6 bases, and 10 bases lay outside the gene matches. Sequenced: PBMCs or T cells enriched from blood (not recorded which). The gene calls are TRBV2 and TRBJ1-1; 8 nucleotides match TRBD1. The clonotype originates from a woman between 45 and 65 years old who had been exposed to COVID-19. CDR3 sequence: CASRTRQGLSTEAFF. CDR3 DNA sequence: TGTGCCAGCAGAACTCGACAGGGGTTGAGCACTGAAGCTTTCTTT.